This T cell receptor beta chain was recovered during a study of CD8 T cells in ankylosing spondylitis. Study-wide results and caveats: There was a TCR beta motif, made of 7 to 9 highly homologous variants, that appeared characteristic of ankylosing spondylitis blood.

This clonotype was observed many times. Its antigen is not known. V lost 2 bases and J 3 bases, leaving 7 bases between the germline ends. Germline V CDR1 and CDR2: SQVTM, ANQGSEA. CDR3 length: 12 residues. Library preparation for TCR beta used quantitative 5'-RACE with molecular barcodes. TCRdb processed the 5' RACE reads anew with MiXCR; each CDR3 protein has one entry. Among 50,000 or so distinct CDR3 sequences listed, around 7.4% were seen once. The clonotype was recovered from a female donor with ankylosing spondylitis or in good health (not recorded which). V gene TRBV29-1 combines with J gene TRBJ1-2, with D perhaps matching TRBD1 (5 bases). The specimen was blood, either unsorted or a sorted T cell fraction (not recorded which). The CDR3 DNA follows: TGCAGCGTTGAATCAGGGTACTATGGCTACACCTTC. This codes for CSVESGYYGYTF.